This section outlines one T cell receptor (beta chain) sequence together with its context. What it binds is unknown. The data were obtained in a study of cytomegalovirus exposure and HLA in healthy donors. The overall study: It was reported in a later analysis that the roughly 120 validation repertoires used the same platform as the 666 first-cohort repertoires. Study-wide results and caveats: The tendency of first-cohort TCR clusters to co-occur in the roughly 130 validation repertoires was the finding of a later analysis. The study recorded fewer than 200 TCR beta chains that were cytomegalovirus-associated.

While the first cohort had around 700 subjects, the donors belonged to the separate validation cohort of roughly 130 subjects. V was clipped by 5 bases and J by 4 bases; unmatched bases: 8. The CDR3 spans 15 residues. Germline V gives CDR1 SGHRS, CDR2 YFSETQ. TCRdb's copy holds only in-frame clones and misses some; the assay was immunoSEQ multiplex PCR. The sample lists 250,000 to 400,000 clones, approximately 85% seen once, with around 0.88% in the top ten. Sequencing input: PBMCs. This sequence was found in a man younger than 45 in good health and CMV-seronegative. This rearrangement joins TRBV5-1 to TRBJ1-3; TRBD1 aligns across 8 bases. Here the CDR3 reads CASSRQGANGNTIYF. The DNA of the CDR3 is TGCGCCAGCAGTCGCCAGGGGGCCAACGGAAACACCATATATTTT.